This T cell receptor (beta chain) was sequenced in a study of human T cells and chemical hapten exposure. Study-wide findings and caveats: The study found expanded TCRs formed significantly more large CDR3 similarity clusters than controls.

This clonotype was detected only a few times. Antigen specificity is unknown. TCRdb analysed the RACE reads with MiXCR anew, one entry per CDR3 protein. This sample yields about 190,000 distinct CDR3 sequences, of which around 23% are seen a single time; approximately 2.5% belongs to the top ten. Time point of the sample: patch test 3, about 24 weeks after DPC sensitization. The treatment is: therapeutic diphenylcyclopropenone sensitization with weekly scalp DPC. The trim removed 5 bases at V and 6 bases at J, leaving 13 bases unmatched. The CDR3 totals 15 residues. The germline gives CDR1 DFQATT, CDR2 SNEGSKA (reference sequence).

The receptor was isolated from a woman in her forties with alopecia areata. Some clones in this sample may be carry-over from other donors' samples. The chain uses TRBV20-1 and TRBJ2-5; 9 bases are a match to TRBD2. The sample here was whole blood, taken in connection with sensitization to the hapten diphenylcyclopropenone (DPC). The CDR3 reads CSARTRGSGRKTQYF. Here the CDR3 DNA reads TGCAGTGCTCGGACCCGGGGTAGCGGGAGAAAGACCCAGTACTTC.